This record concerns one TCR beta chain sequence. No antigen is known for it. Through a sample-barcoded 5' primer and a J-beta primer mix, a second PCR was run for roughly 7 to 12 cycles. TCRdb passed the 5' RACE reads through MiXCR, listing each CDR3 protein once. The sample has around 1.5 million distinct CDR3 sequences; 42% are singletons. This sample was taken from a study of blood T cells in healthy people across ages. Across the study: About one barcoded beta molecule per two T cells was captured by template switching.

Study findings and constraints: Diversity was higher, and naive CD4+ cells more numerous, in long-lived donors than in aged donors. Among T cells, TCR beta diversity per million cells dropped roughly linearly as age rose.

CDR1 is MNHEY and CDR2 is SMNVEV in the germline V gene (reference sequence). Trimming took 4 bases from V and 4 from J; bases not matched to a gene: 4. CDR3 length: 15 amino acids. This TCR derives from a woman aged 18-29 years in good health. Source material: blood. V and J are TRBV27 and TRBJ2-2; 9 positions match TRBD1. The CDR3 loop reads CASSSGQGSTGELFF. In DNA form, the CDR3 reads TGTGCCAGCAGTTCAGGACAGGGGAGCACCGGGGAGCTGTTTTTT.